This TCR beta chain was recovered during a study of blood T cell repertoires in COVID-19. Study-wide context: From the United States, Italy and Spain came samples of acute and convalescent COVID-19. Sample material is recorded as cDNA or gDNA derived from T cells, B-cell-depleted T cells, or PBMCs.

Germline V gene lookup returns CDR1 MNHEY and CDR2 SVGAGI. The junction had 6 bases not matched to a gene; V was cut back by 2 bases and J by 2 bases. The CDR3 has 16 residues. Study processing details: Nucleated cell counts were estimated from reference gene primer amplification. Repertoires were generated with immunoSEQ multiplex PCR, while TCRdb's copy carries only in-frame clones and drops some. V and J calls and clone size come straight from that table; D and trimming were deduced from the DNA. The data hold tens of thousands of clones, with around nine tenths observed a single time. Input material: peripheral blood. This TCR derives from a woman older than 75 with active or convalescent COVID-19. J is TRBJ1-5 and V is TRBV6-5; 7 positions agree with TRBD1. The CDR3 DNA follows: TGTGCCAGCAGTTACCGAGGGGGCGTGGGCAATCAGCCCCAGCATTTT. Translating gives CASSYRGGVGNQPQHF.